This T cell receptor (beta chain) is drawn from a study of CD8 T cells in Susac syndrome. Random-hexamer reverse transcription was applied to about 0.5 to 1 ug RNA. An immunoSEQ multiplex PCR generated amplified TCR beta CDR3 products spanning 54 Vbeta and 13 Jbeta. Using its own MiXCR run on the immunoSEQ multiplex PCR reads, TCRdb lists one record per CDR3 protein. The sample carries some 130,000 distinct CDR3 sequences, nearly 95% recorded once. Deletions cut 3 bases from V and 7 bases from J, with 13 bases between. Germline V gives CDR1 SEHNR, CDR2 FQNEAQ (reference sequence). This CDR3 comprises 14 residues.

Material for sequencing was CD4+ T cells from PBMCs. The receptor's source is a human donor in good health. This chain connects TRBV7-9 to TRBJ1-5; TRBD1 is a possible D gene (5 bases). This CDR3 is CASSFDSGTQPQHF. The DNA for the CDR3 is TGTGCCAGCAGCTTCGACAGCGGGACCCAGCCCCAGCATTTT.